Listed here is a single T cell receptor beta chain. The antigen remains unidentified. Produced via immunoSEQ multiplex PCR; TCRdb's table is partial and in-frame only. The profile shows fewer than 50,000 clones, roughly 53% of them singletons. This specimen belongs to a study of cytotoxic CD8 clonotypes in ibrutinib-treated CLL. Study-wide background: Partial responses totalled roughly 24 and complete responses 2; after median around 74 months, roughly 14 remained remitted and roughly twelve progressed.

Whole-study findings and limits: Clonality rose at ibrutinib response, held steady in sustained remission, and fell toward baseline at progression. Baseline clonality, higher than in age-matched healthy donors, tracked circulating CD8+ T-cell counts.

J gave up 5 bases and V 5 bases, and 22 bases lay outside the gene matches. CDR1 SGHNT and CDR2 YYREEE come from the germline V gene (reference sequence). The CDR3 has 19 residues. The source of approximately 1.9 micrograms of genomic DNA for TCR beta libraries was cryopreserved PBMCs. Sequenced here: PBMCs, sampled after 12 months of ibrutinib treatment. The V gene is TRBV5-4, the J gene TRBJ2-7; TRBD2 matches 10 bases. This sequence originates from a human donor with chronic lymphocytic leukemia. The chain's CDR3 is CASSRGTTVRASGSNEQYF. In DNA, the CDR3 is TGTGCCAGCAGTCGGGGGACCACCGTTAGGGCTAGCGGGAGTAACGAGCAGTACTTC.